This T cell receptor beta chain appears in the sequencing data of a study of early T cells in non-severe SARS-CoV-2 infection. TCRdb passed the 5' RACE reads through MiXCR, listing each CDR3 protein once. The table includes fewer than 30,000 distinct CDR3 sequences, more than 3.5% detected once. This clonotype was counted at least ten times. Germline V CDR1 and CDR2: MNHEY, SVGAGI. This CDR3 region has 19 residues. With 5 bases clipped from V and 0 bases from J, the junction kept 12 bases outside the gene matches. The sequence derives from an adult who was a healthcare worker with PCR-confirmed SARS-CoV-2 infection or an uninfected control (not recorded which). The sample comprised whole blood. This sequence joins TRBV6-5 and TRBJ2-2; TRBD2 matches at 10 bases. The CDR3 sequence: CASSPFSGRSPTNTGELFF. For the CDR3, the DNA is TGTGCCAGCAGTCCCTTTAGCGGGAGGTCTCCCACGAACACCGGGGAGCTGTTTTTT.